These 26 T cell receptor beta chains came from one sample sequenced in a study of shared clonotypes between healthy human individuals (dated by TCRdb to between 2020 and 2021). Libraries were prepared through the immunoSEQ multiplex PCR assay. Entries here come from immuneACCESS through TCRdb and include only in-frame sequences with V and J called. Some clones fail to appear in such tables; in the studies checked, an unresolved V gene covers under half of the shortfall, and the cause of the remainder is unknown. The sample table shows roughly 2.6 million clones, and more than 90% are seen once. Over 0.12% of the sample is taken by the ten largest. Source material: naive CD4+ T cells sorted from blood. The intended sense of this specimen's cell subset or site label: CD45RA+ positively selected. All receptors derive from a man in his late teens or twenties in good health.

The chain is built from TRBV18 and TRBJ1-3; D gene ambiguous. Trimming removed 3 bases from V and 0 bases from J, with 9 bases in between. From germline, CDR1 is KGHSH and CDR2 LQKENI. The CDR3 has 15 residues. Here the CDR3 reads CASSPSFSSGNTIYF. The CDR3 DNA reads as TGTGCCAGCTCACCCAGCTTCTCCTCTGGAAACACCATATATTTT.

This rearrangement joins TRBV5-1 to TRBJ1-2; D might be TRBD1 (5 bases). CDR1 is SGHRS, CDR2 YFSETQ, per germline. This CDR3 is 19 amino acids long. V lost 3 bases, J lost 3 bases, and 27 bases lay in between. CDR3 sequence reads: CASSWGRQGGFVWDYGYTF. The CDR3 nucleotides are TGCGCCAGCAGCTGGGGGAGGCAGGGAGGCTTTGTGTGGGACTATGGCTACACCTTC.

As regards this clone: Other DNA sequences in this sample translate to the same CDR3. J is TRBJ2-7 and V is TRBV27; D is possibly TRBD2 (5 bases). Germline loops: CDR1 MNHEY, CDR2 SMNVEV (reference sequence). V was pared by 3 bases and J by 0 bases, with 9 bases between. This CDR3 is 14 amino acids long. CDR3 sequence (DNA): TGTGCCAGCAGTTTTCGGGGTTCCTCCTACGAGCAGTACTTC. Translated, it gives CASSFRGSSYEQYF.

CDR3 DNA: TGTGCCAGCAGTTACTCGCGACTCGGCAATGAGCAGTTCTTC. Protein product: CASSYSRLGNEQFF. The chain joins TRBV6-5 to TRBJ2-1; D is unclear. This CDR3 has 14 residues. The V end lost 0 bases, the J end lost 6 bases, and 9 bases lay between the germline ends. Germline CDR1 reads MNHEY; CDR2 reads SVGAGI.

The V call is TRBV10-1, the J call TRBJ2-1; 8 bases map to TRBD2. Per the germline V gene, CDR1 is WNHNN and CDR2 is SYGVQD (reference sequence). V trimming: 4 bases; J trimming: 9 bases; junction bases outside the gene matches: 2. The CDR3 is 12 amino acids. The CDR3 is CASSGSGSEQFF. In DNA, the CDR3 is TGCGCCAGCAGTGGAAGCGGGAGTGAGCAGTTCTTC.

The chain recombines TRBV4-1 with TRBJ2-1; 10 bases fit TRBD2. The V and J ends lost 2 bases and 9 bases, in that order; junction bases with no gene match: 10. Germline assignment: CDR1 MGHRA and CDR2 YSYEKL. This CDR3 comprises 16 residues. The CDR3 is CASSQQEVAGGTEQFF. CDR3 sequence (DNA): TGCGCCAGCAGCCAACAAGAGGTAGCGGGAGGCACTGAGCAGTTCTTC.

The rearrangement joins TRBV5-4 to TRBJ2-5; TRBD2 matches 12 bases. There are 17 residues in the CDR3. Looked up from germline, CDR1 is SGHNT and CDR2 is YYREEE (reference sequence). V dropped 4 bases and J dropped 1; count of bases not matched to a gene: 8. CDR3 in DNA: TGTGCCAGCAGCACTTCCGGGACTAGCGGGTTCCAAGAGACCCAGTACTTC. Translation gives CASSTSGTSGFQETQYF.

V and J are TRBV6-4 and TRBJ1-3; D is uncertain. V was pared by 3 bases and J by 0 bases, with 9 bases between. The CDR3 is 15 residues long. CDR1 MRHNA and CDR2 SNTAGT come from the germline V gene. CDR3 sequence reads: CASSESLSSGNTIYF. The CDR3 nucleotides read TGTGCCAGCAGTGAATCGCTAAGCTCTGGAAACACCATATATTTT.

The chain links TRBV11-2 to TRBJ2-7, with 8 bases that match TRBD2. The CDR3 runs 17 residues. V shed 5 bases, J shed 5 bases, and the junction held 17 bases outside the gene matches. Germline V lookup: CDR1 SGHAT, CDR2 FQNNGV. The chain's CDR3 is CASSPSATGLGGHEQYF. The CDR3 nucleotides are TGTGCCAGCAGCCCCAGTGCGACGGGACTAGGAGGGCACGAGCAGTACTTC.

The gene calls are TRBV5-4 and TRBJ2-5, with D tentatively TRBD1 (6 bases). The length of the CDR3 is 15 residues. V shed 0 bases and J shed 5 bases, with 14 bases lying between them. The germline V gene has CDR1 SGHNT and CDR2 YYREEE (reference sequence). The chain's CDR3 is CASSLARQAPETQYF. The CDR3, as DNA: TGTGCCAGCAGCTTGGCCCGACAGGCCCCCGAGACCCAGTACTTC.

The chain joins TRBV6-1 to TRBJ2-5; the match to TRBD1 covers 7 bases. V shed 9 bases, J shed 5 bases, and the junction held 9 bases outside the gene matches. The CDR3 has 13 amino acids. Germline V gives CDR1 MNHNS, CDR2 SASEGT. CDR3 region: CASLQGKLETQYF. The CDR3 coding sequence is TGTGCCAGTCTACAGGGGAAGTTGGAGACCCAGTACTTC.

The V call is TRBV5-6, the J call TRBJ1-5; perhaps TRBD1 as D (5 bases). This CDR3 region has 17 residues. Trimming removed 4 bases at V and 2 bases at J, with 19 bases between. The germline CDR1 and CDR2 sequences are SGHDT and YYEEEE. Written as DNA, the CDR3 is TGTGCCAGCAGCCGGCAAGGGACTCCCAAGGGCAATCAGCCCCAGCATTTT. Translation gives CASSRQGTPKGNQPQHF.

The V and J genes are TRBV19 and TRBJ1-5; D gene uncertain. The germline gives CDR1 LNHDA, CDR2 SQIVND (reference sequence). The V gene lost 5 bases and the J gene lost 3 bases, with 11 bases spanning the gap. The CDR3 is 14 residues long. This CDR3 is CASSRTETNQPQHF. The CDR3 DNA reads TGTGCCAGTAGTCGGACGGAGACCAATCAGCCCCAGCATTTT.

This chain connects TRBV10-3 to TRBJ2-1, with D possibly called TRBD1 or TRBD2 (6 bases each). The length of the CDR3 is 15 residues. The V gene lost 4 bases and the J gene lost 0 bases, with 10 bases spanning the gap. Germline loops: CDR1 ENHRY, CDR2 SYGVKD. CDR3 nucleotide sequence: TGTGCCATCAGTGTAGGGGGGAGCTCCTACAATGAGCAGTTCTTC. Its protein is CAISVGGSSYNEQFF.

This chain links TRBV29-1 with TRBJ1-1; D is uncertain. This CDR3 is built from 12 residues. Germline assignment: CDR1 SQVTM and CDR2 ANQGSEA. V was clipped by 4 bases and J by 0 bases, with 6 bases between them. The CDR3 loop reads CSVGNMNTEAFF. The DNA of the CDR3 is TGCAGCGTTGGTAATATGAACACTGAAGCTTTCTTT.

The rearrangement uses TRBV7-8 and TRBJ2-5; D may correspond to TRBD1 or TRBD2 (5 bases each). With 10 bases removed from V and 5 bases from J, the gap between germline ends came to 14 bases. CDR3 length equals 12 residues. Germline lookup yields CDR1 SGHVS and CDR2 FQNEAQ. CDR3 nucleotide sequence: TGTGCCACCCGGACATGGGAGGAGACCCAGTACTTC. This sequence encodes CATRTWEETQYF. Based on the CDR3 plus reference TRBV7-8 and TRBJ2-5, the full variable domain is GAGVSQSPRYKVAKRGQDVALRCDPISGHVSLFWYQQALGQGPEFLTYFQNEAQLDKSGLPSDRFFAERPEGSVSTLKIQRTQQEDSAVYLCATRTWEETQYFGPGTRLLVL.

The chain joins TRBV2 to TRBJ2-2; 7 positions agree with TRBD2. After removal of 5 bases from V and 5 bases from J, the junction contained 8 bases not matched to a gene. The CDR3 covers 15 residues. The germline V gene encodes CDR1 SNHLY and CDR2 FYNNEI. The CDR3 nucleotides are TGTGCCAGCAGTCGGCTAGCGGTAGTTACCGGGGAGCTGTTTTTT. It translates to CASSRLAVVTGELFF.

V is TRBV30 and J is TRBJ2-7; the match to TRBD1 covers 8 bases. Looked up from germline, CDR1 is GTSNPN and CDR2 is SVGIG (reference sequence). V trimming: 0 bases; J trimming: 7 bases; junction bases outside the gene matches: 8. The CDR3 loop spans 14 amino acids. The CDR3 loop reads CAWSVRSTGVEQYF. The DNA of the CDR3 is TGTGCCTGGAGTGTACGGTCGACAGGGGTTGAGCAGTACTTC.

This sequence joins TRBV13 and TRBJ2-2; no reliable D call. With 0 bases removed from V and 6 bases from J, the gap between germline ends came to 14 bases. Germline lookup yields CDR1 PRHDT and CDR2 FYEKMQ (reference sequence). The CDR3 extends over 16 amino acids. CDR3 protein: CASSLGTLVGPGELFF. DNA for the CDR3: TGTGCCAGCAGCTTAGGGACTCTAGTAGGCCCCGGGGAGCTGTTTTTT.

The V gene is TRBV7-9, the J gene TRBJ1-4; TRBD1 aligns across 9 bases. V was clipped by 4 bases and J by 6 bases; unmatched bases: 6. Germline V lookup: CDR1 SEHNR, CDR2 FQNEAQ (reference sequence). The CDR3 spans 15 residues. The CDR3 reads CASSSMTGGHEKLFF. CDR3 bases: TGTGCCAGCAGCTCGATGACAGGGGGACATGAAAAACTGTTTTTT.

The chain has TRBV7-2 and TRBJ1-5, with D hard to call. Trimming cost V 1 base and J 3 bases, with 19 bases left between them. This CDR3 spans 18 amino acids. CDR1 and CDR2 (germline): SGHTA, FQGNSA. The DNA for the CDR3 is TGTGCCAGCAGCTTAGATTATGGGTACCGACGGCTCAATCAGCCCCAGCATTTT. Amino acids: CASSLDYGYRRLNQPQHF.

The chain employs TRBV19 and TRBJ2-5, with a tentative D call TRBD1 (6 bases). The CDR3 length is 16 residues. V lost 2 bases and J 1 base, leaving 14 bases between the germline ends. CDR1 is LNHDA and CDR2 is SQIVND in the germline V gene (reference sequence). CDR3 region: CASSITPTGFQETQYF. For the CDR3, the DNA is TGTGCCAGTAGTATAACCCCGACAGGCTTCCAAGAGACCCAGTACTTC.

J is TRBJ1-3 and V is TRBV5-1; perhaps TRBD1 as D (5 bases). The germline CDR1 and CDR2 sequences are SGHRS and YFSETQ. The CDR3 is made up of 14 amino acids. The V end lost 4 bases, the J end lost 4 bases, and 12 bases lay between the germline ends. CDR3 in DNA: TGCGCCAGCAGCACCGGGGGAGAAGGAAACACCATATATTTT. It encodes CASSTGGEGNTIYF.

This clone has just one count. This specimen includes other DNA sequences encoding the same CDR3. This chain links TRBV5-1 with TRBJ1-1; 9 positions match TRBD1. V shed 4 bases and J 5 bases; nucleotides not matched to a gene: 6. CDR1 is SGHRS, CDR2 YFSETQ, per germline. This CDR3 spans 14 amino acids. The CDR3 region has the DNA TGCGCCAGCAGCCCGGGACAGGGACTGACTGAAGCTTTCTTT. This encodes CASSPGQGLTEAFF.

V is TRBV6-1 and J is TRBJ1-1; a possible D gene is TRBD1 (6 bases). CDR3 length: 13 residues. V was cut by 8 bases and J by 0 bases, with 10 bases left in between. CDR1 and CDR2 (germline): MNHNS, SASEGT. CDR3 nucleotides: TGTGCCAGCCCGGACAGTTTGAACACTGAAGCTTTCTTT. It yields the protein CASPDSLNTEAFF.

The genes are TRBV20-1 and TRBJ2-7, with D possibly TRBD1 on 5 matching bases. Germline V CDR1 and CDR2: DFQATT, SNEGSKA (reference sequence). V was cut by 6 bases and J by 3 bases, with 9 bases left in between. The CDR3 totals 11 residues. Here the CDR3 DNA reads TGCAGTGCACCCAGGGTCTACGAGCAGTACTTC. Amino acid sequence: CSAPRVYEQYF.